Listed below are T cell receptor beta chains from one sample, sequenced in a study of T cell repertoires in cytomegalovirus infection. From the reads, TCRdb called clonotypes with MiXCR, one entry per CDR3 protein. There are fewer than 1,000,000 distinct CDR3 sequences in the sample; approximately 31% occur only once, and 13% lies in the top ten. What these receptors recognize is not known. The input for sequencing was cultured CD8+ T cells from PBMCs, taken from culture after CMV antigen stimulation. The receptor source for this set is a human donor in good health (CMV status not recorded). Some clones in this sample may be carry-over from other donors' samples. CDR3s include the opening cysteine and the closing phenylalanine or tryptophan. Each record gives: clone size, CDR3 length, V gene, J gene, D gene, CDR3 protein, CDR3 DNA. D genes are given only for firm matches. Clone size is given for some rows only: seen once, a few or many times, or a class if the clone is expanded.

>once|16|TRBV27|TRBJ1-1|NA
CASSLSINRMNTEAFF
TGTGCCAGCAGTTTATCGATAAACAGGATGAACACTGAAGCTTTCTTT
>NA|15|TRBV6-5|TRBJ2-7|NA
CASKEWLVEPYEQYF
TGTGCCAGCAAAGAATGGCTAGTGGAACCCTACGAGCAGTACTTC
>few|12|TRBV6-2/TRBV6-3|TRBJ1-2|NA
CASSYLPDGYTF
TGTGCCAGCAGTTATCTGCCAGATGGCTACACCTTC
>few|19|TRBV6-2/TRBV6-3|TRBJ2-5|TRBD2
CASSYSISAASGAQETQYF
TGTGCCAGCAGTTACTCGATATCAGCGGCTAGCGGGGCCCAAGAGACCCAGTACTTC
>NA|14|TRBV28|TRBJ2-1|TRBD2
CASRAGGFYNEQFF
TGTGCCAGCAGGGCGGGGGGGTTCTACAATGAGCAGTTCTTC
>NA|16|TRBV5-6|TRBJ2-3|TRBD1
CASSLATGALRDTQYF
TGTGCCAGCAGCTTGGCCACAGGGGCCCTTCGGGATACGCAGTATTTT
>NA|15|TRBV20-1|TRBJ1-2|NA
CSARDRFGTNYGYTF
TGCAGTGCTAGAGATCGGTTCGGAACTAACTATGGCTACACCTTC
>NA|14|TRBV7-8|TRBJ1-2|NA
CASSFTRQAYGYTF
TGTGCCAGCAGCTTTACCAGACAGGCATATGGCTACACCTTC
>NA|16|TRBV12-3/TRBV12-4|TRBJ2-4|NA
CASSLGLKIAKNIQYF
TGTGCCAGCAGTTTAGGGCTGAAGATAGCCAAAAACATTCAGTACTTC
>NA|15|TRBV29-1|TRBJ1-2|TRBD1
CSVELPPGQDYGYTF
TGCAGCGTTGAACTCCCCCCGGGACAGGATTATGGCTACACCTTC
>NA|17|TRBV7-9|TRBJ1-4|NA
CASSLGVDQGVNEKLFF
TGTGCCAGCAGCTTAGGAGTGGATCAGGGAGTTAATGAAAAACTGTTTTTT